This entry lists 2 T cell receptor beta chains sequenced from one sample in a study of shared clonotypes between healthy human individuals. Sequencing was performed with immunoSEQ multiplex PCR; in TCRdb, only in-frame clones are kept and a portion is missing. In the table there are 450,000 to 500,000 clones, approximately 80% of which are singletons. Sequenced material: PBMCs. These receptors came from a woman aged 35 to 49 in good health. Some clones in this sample may be carry-over from other donors' samples.

The chain links TRBV27 to TRBJ2-3; D is ambiguous. Germline CDR1 is MNHEY and CDR2 is SMNVEV (reference sequence). V dropped 6 bases and J dropped 1 base, with 8 bases sitting between them. CDR3 length: 13 residues. CDR3 region: CASRSGGTDTQYF. The CDR3 DNA reads as TGTGCCAGCAGGTCTGGCGGCACAGATACGCAGTATTTT.

The chain couples TRBV19 to TRBJ2-1, with 11 bases aligning to TRBD2. Trimming at V came to 8 bases and at J to 5 bases, leaving 8 bases not matched to a gene. The CDR3 spans 15 residues. In germline, CDR1 is LNHDA, CDR2 SQIVND (reference sequence). In DNA form, the CDR3 reads TGTGCCAGTGGGCCGGGACTAGCGGACAACAATGAGCAGTTCTTC. As protein: CASGPGLADNNEQFF.